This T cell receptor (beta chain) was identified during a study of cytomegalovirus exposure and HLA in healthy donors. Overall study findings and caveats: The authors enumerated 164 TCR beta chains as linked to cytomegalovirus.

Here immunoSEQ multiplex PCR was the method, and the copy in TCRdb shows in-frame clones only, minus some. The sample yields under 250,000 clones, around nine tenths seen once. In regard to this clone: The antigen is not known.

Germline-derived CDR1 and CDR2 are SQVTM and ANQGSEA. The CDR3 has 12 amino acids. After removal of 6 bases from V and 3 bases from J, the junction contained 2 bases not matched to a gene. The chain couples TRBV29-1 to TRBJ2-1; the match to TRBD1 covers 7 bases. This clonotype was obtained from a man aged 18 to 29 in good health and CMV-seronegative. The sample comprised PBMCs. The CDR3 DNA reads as TGCAGCGTGGGGGACAGCTACAATGAGCAGTTCTTC. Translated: CSVGDSYNEQFF.